This record looks at one TCR beta chain sequence and its context. The antigen remains unidentified. The data stem from a study of shared clonotypes between healthy human individuals. Study-wide findings and caveats: Naive CD4 clonotype sharing across a few donors was 4.5% to 6%.

V trimming: 4 bases; J trimming: 2 bases; junction bases outside the gene matches: 6. CDR1 and CDR2 (germline): SGHRS, YFSETQ. The length of the CDR3 is 15 residues. Replicate PCRs for sorted subsets used 200 ng DNA; this equaled 30,000 to 35,000 T cell genomes. Data came from immunoSEQ multiplex PCR; TCRdb stores just in-frame clones and leaves some out. This table holds hundreds of thousands of clones, around three quarters found once. The gene calls are TRBV5-1 and TRBJ2-3, with 8 bases lining up with TRBD2. The sequencing input was memory CD4+ T cells sorted from blood. The subset was: CD45RA-negative fraction. The TCR originated in a woman in her twenties or thirties in good health. The CDR3 DNA reads as TGCGCCAGCAGCCCGGGAGGGGGAAACACAGATACGCAGTATTTT. Its protein is CASSPGGGNTDTQYF.